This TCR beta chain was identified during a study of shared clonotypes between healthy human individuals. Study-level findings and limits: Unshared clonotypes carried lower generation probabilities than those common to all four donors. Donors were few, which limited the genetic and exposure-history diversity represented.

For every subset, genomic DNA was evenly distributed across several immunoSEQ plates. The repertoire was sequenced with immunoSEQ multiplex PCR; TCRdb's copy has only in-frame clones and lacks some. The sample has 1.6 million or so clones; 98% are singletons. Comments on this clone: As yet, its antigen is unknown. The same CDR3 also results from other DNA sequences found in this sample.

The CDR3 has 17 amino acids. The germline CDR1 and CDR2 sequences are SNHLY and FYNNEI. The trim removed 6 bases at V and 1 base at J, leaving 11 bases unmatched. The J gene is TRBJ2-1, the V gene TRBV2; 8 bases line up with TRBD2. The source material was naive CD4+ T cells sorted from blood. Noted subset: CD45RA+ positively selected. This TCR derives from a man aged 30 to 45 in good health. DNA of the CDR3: TGTGCCAGCAGGAGTGGGGCTAGCGGGTTTTCCTACAATGAGCAGTTCTTC. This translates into CASRSGASGFSYNEQFF.